The rows below give T cell receptor beta chains drawn from one sample of a study of cytomegalovirus exposure and HLA in healthy donors. Produced via immunoSEQ multiplex PCR; TCRdb's table is partial and in-frame only. The table includes over 150,000 clones, 75% to 90% detected once. The sample consisted of PBMCs. The source is a man aged 25 to 40 in good health and CMV-seropositive. Each CDR3 is given with its conserved first and last residue. A D gene is named only where the DNA matches it firmly. A clone size is listed for some rows: how often the clone was seen (once, few, many), or a class if it is expanded.

clone_size: .; v_call: TRBV5-1; j_call: TRBJ2-3; d_call: .; cdr3_aa: CASRIAISTDTQYF; cdr3_nt: TGCGCCAGCAGGATAGCGATTAGCACAGATACGCAGTATTTT
clone_size: .; v_call: TRBV30; j_call: TRBJ2-7; d_call: .; cdr3_aa: CAWSVQVFGEQYF; cdr3_nt: TGTGCCTGGAGTGTACAGGTTTTCGGCGAGCAGTACTTC
clone_size: .; v_call: TRBV6-5; j_call: TRBJ1-6; d_call: TRBD1; cdr3_aa: CASSQDRGTGSPLHF; cdr3_nt: TGTGCCAGCAGCCAGGACAGGGGTACAGGTTCACCCCTCCACTTT
clone_size: .; v_call: TRBV18; j_call: TRBJ1-5; d_call: .; cdr3_aa: CASSPDRGGRPQHF; cdr3_nt: TGTGCCAGCTCACCAGATCGAGGTGGCCGGCCCCAGCATTTT
clone_size: .; v_call: TRBV27; j_call: TRBJ1-5; d_call: TRBD1; cdr3_aa: CASSTRTGSNQPQHF; cdr3_nt: TGTGCCAGCAGTACCAGGACAGGTAGCAATCAGCCCCAGCATTTT
clone_size: few; v_call: TRBV27; j_call: TRBJ2-5; d_call: TRBD1; cdr3_aa: CASSSRTGGDQETQYF; cdr3_nt: TGTGCCAGCAGTTCCAGGACAGGGGGAGACCAAGAGACCCAGTACTTC
clone_size: .; v_call: TRBV14; j_call: TRBJ1-6; d_call: .; cdr3_aa: CASSQDILQRTGTLHF; cdr3_nt: TGTGCCAGCAGCCAAGATATTTTACAGCGGACCGGGACCCTCCACTTT
clone_size: .; v_call: TRBV27; j_call: TRBJ1-5; d_call: TRBD1; cdr3_aa: CASSLSTGGNNQPQHF; cdr3_nt: TGTGCCAGCAGTTTATCCACAGGGGGTAACAATCAGCCCCAGCATTTT
clone_size: few; v_call: TRBV10-3; j_call: TRBJ1-4; d_call: .; cdr3_aa: CAIGAPDGKLFF; cdr3_nt: TGTGCCATCGGGGCACCCGATGGAAAACTGTTTTTT
clone_size: once; v_call: TRBV5-4; j_call: TRBJ2-7; d_call: .; cdr3_aa: CASSRRGGSYEQYF; cdr3_nt: TGTGCCAGCAGCCGCCGAGGCGGGTCCTACGAGCAGTACTTC
clone_size: .; v_call: TRBV6-6; j_call: TRBJ1-2; d_call: TRBD1; cdr3_aa: CASRGTDKNYGYTF; cdr3_nt: TGTGCCAGCAGAGGGACAGACAAAAACTATGGCTACACCTTC
clone_size: few; v_call: TRBV9; j_call: TRBJ1-2; d_call: TRBD1; cdr3_aa: CASSTTQGAEDYGYTF; cdr3_nt: TGTGCCAGCAGCACAACCCAGGGGGCAGAGGACTATGGCTACACCTTC
clone_size: .; v_call: TRBV6-5; j_call: TRBJ1-4; d_call: .; cdr3_aa: CASSYSNPGLDEKLFF; cdr3_nt: TGTGCCAGCAGTTACTCGAATCCAGGGCTGGATGAAAAACTGTTTTTT
clone_size: .; v_call: TRBV28; j_call: TRBJ1-4; d_call: TRBD1; cdr3_aa: CASSLHRGATNEKLFF; cdr3_nt: TGTGCCAGCAGTTTGCACAGGGGGGCAACTAATGAAAAACTGTTTTTT
clone_size: .; v_call: TRBV7-9; j_call: TRBJ2-2; d_call: .; cdr3_aa: CVTRPRVPGELFF; cdr3_nt: TGTGTAACAAGGCCCAGGGTGCCCGGGGAGCTGTTTTTT
clone_size: .; v_call: TRBV7-9; j_call: TRBJ1-4; d_call: .; cdr3_aa: CASRDDLRVFF; cdr3_nt: TGTGCCTCGCGGGATGACCTTAGGGTGTTTTTT
clone_size: .; v_call: TRBV30; j_call: TRBJ1-5; d_call: .; cdr3_aa: CAWSVQGDQPQHF; cdr3_nt: TGTGCCTGGAGTGTACAAGGGGATCAGCCCCAGCATTTT
clone_size: .; v_call: TRBV6-1; j_call: TRBJ2-7; d_call: .; cdr3_aa: CASSVLGRGEQYF; cdr3_nt: TGTGCCAGCAGTGTCTTGGGCAGGGGCGAGCAGTACTTC
clone_size: .; v_call: TRBV5-4; j_call: TRBJ1-1; d_call: .; cdr3_aa: CASSPGQMNTEAFF; cdr3_nt: TGTGCCAGCTCCCCCGGACAGATGAACACTGAAGCTTTCTTT
clone_size: .; v_call: TRBV9; j_call: TRBJ2-3; d_call: TRBD2; cdr3_aa: CASSVAAGVTDTQYF; cdr3_nt: TGTGCCAGCAGCGTAGCAGCGGGAGTCACAGATACGCAGTATTTT
clone_size: .; v_call: TRBV15; j_call: TRBJ1-2; d_call: .; cdr3_aa: CATSRGGGVEGYTF; cdr3_nt: TGTGCCACCAGCAGAGGTGGGGGGGTAGAGGGCTACACCTTC
clone_size: .; v_call: TRBV5-4; j_call: TRBJ2-7; d_call: TRBD1; cdr3_aa: CASSWGQGASYEQYF; cdr3_nt: TGTGCCAGCAGCTGGGGACAGGGCGCCTCCTACGAGCAGTACTTC
clone_size: .; v_call: TRBV27; j_call: TRBJ2-1; d_call: TRBD2; cdr3_aa: CASSTRTSGTNEQFF; cdr3_nt: TGTGCCAGCAGTACTCGGACTAGCGGGACCAATGAGCAGTTCTTC
clone_size: .; v_call: TRBV9; j_call: TRBJ2-7; d_call: TRBD2; cdr3_aa: CASSVTWREGLSYEQYF; cdr3_nt: TGTGCCAGCAGCGTTACTTGGCGGGAGGGCCTTTCCTACGAGCAGTACTTC
clone_size: .; v_call: TRBV4-2; j_call: TRBJ2-3; d_call: TRBD2; cdr3_aa: CASSQRQTSGGINTDTQYF; cdr3_nt: TGTGCCAGCAGCCAGAGGCAGACTAGCGGGGGAATTAACACGGATACGCAGTATTTT
clone_size: once; v_call: TRBV11-3; j_call: TRBJ1-4; d_call: .; cdr3_aa: CASSLPGLANEKLFF; cdr3_nt: TGTGCCAGCAGCTTACCGGGGTTGGCTAATGAAAAACTGTTTTTT
clone_size: once; v_call: TRBV4-3; j_call: TRBJ1-2; d_call: .; cdr3_aa: CASSQDYRGGGYTF; cdr3_nt: TGCGCCAGCAGCCAAGATTATCGGGGGGGCGGCTACACCTTC
clone_size: .; v_call: TRBV6-5; j_call: TRBJ1-4; d_call: .; cdr3_aa: CASRATSEKLFF; cdr3_nt: TGTGCCAGCAGAGCGACGTCCGAAAAACTGTTTTTT
clone_size: .; v_call: TRBV5-4; j_call: TRBJ2-2; d_call: .; cdr3_aa: CASSLYVSGHTGELFF; cdr3_nt: TGTGCCAGCAGCTTGTATGTTAGCGGACACACCGGGGAGCTGTTTTTT
clone_size: .; v_call: TRBV6-5; j_call: TRBJ1-4; d_call: .; cdr3_aa: CASSYSLGHSNEKLFF; cdr3_nt: TGTGCCAGCAGTTACTCCCTCGGACATTCTAATGAAAAACTGTTTTTT
clone_size: .; v_call: TRBV6-1; j_call: TRBJ2-7; d_call: .; cdr3_aa: CASSEGAGPGTEQYF; cdr3_nt: TGTGCCAGCAGCGAGGGGGCGGGGCCGGGGACGGAGCAGTACTTC
clone_size: few; v_call: TRBV5-1; j_call: TRBJ2-7; d_call: TRBD2; cdr3_aa: CASSSGTSGYEQYF; cdr3_nt: TGCGCCAGCAGCTCCGGGACTAGCGGATACGAGCAGTACTTC
clone_size: .; v_call: TRBV7-9; j_call: TRBJ2-7; d_call: TRBD2; cdr3_aa: CASSILAGGEQYF; cdr3_nt: TGTGCCAGCAGCATACTAGCGGGTGGTGAGCAGTACTTC
clone_size: once; v_call: TRBV11-2; j_call: TRBJ2-2; d_call: TRBD1; cdr3_aa: CASSPRQGATGELFF; cdr3_nt: TGTGCCAGCAGCCCTCGACAGGGGGCAACCGGGGAGCTGTTTTTT
clone_size: .; v_call: TRBV11-2; j_call: TRBJ2-5; d_call: .; cdr3_aa: CASSPTGQGRETQYF; cdr3_nt: TGTGCCAGCAGCCCCACCGGACAAGGGAGGGAGACCCAGTACTTC
clone_size: .; v_call: TRBV7-2; j_call: TRBJ1-1; d_call: TRBD1; cdr3_aa: CASSKDRVATEAFF; cdr3_nt: TGTGCCAGCAGTAAAGACAGGGTGGCCACTGAAGCTTTCTTT
clone_size: .; v_call: TRBV27; j_call: TRBJ2-1; d_call: TRBD1; cdr3_aa: CASSDDRVNPSYNEQFF; cdr3_nt: TGTGCCAGCAGTGATGACAGGGTTAACCCCTCCTACAATGAGCAGTTCTTC
clone_size: .; v_call: TRBV4-2; j_call: TRBJ1-1; d_call: .; cdr3_aa: CASSQEGRGVGSEAFF; cdr3_nt: TGTGCCAGCAGCCAGGAGGGGAGGGGGGTAGGATCTGAAGCTTTCTTT
clone_size: .; v_call: TRBV7-2; j_call: TRBJ2-7; d_call: .; cdr3_aa: CASSPRQVAGEQYF; cdr3_nt: TGTGCCAGCAGCCCTCGACAGGTCGCAGGCGAGCAGTACTTC
clone_size: .; v_call: TRBV11-2; j_call: TRBJ1-1; d_call: .; cdr3_aa: CASSSPRWQNTEAFF; cdr3_nt: TGTGCCAGCAGCTCCCCTAGGTGGCAGAACACTGAAGCTTTCTTT
clone_size: .; v_call: TRBV7-9; j_call: TRBJ1-5; d_call: TRBD1; cdr3_aa: CASSFGGQGLPQHF; cdr3_nt: TGTGCCAGCAGCTTCGGGGGACAGGGGTTGCCCCAGCATTTT
clone_size: .; v_call: TRBV7-2; j_call: TRBJ2-1; d_call: .; cdr3_aa: CASSPGTTDRREFF; cdr3_nt: TGTGCCAGCAGCCCCGGGACTACTGACAGGAGGGAGTTCTTC
clone_size: .; v_call: TRBV5-4; j_call: TRBJ1-6; d_call: .; cdr3_aa: CASRPEGYNSPLHF; cdr3_nt: TGTGCCAGCCGTCCTGAGGGCTATAATTCACCCCTCCACTTT
clone_size: .; v_call: TRBV7-3; j_call: TRBJ2-1; d_call: TRBD2; cdr3_aa: CASSLTFGGGPTYNEQFF; cdr3_nt: TGTGCCAGCAGCTTAACGTTTGGGGGAGGGCCCACCTACAATGAGCAGTTCTTC
clone_size: .; v_call: TRBV6-1; j_call: TRBJ1-4; d_call: .; cdr3_aa: CASRTSSNEKLFF; cdr3_nt: TGTGCCAGCCGGACATCCTCGAATGAAAAACTGTTTTTT
clone_size: .; v_call: TRBV28; j_call: TRBJ1-4; d_call: .; cdr3_aa: CASSLLDYNEKLFF; cdr3_nt: TGTGCCAGCAGTTTATTAGATTATAATGAAAAACTGTTTTTT
clone_size: .; v_call: TRBV27; j_call: TRBJ2-1; d_call: .; cdr3_aa: CASSLYPGVVYNEQFF; cdr3_nt: TGTGCCAGCAGTTTATACCCGGGAGTAGTATACAATGAGCAGTTCTTC
clone_size: .; v_call: TRBV7-2; j_call: TRBJ2-7; d_call: TRBD2; cdr3_aa: CASSSKILAGEYEQYF; cdr3_nt: TGTGCCAGCAGCTCTAAAATTCTAGCGGGAGAGTACGAGCAGTACTTC
clone_size: .; v_call: TRBV5-1; j_call: TRBJ2-3; d_call: TRBD2; cdr3_aa: CASSPLAGGGQADTQYF; cdr3_nt: TGCGCCAGCAGCCCACTAGCGGGGGGAGGGCAAGCAGATACGCAGTATTTT
clone_size: .; v_call: TRBV9; j_call: TRBJ2-2; d_call: .; cdr3_aa: CASSAAIYGGELFF; cdr3_nt: TGTGCCAGCAGCGCCGCCATCTACGGCGGGGAGCTGTTTTTT
clone_size: .; v_call: TRBV29-1; j_call: TRBJ2-1; d_call: TRBD2; cdr3_aa: CSVDSSGRRSNEQFF; cdr3_nt: TGCAGCGTTGATAGTAGCGGGAGGAGGTCAAATGAGCAGTTCTTC
clone_size: .; v_call: TRBV9; j_call: TRBJ1-1; d_call: TRBD1; cdr3_aa: CASSAGDRQNTEAFF; cdr3_nt: TGTGCCAGCAGCGCTGGGGACAGGCAGAACACTGAAGCTTTCTTT
clone_size: .; v_call: TRBV9; j_call: TRBJ2-1; d_call: .; cdr3_aa: CASSVGTGSSYNEQFF; cdr3_nt: TGTGCCAGCAGCGTAGGCACAGGGAGCTCCTACAATGAGCAGTTCTTC
clone_size: .; v_call: TRBV7-9; j_call: TRBJ1-5; d_call: .; cdr3_aa: CASSLAFADRSNQPQHF; cdr3_nt: TGTGCCAGCAGCTTAGCTTTTGCAGACAGGAGTAATCAGCCCCAGCATTTT
clone_size: .; v_call: TRBV11-2; j_call: TRBJ1-4; d_call: TRBD1; cdr3_aa: CASSPLLQGARGKLFF; cdr3_nt: TGTGCCAGCAGCCCTCTGTTACAGGGGGCAAGGGGAAAACTGTTTTTT
clone_size: .; v_call: TRBV19; j_call: TRBJ1-2; d_call: .; cdr3_aa: CASSIVDSNYGYTF; cdr3_nt: TGTGCCAGTAGTATAGTCGACTCTAACTATGGCTACACCTTC
clone_size: few; v_call: TRBV9; j_call: TRBJ1-5; d_call: .; cdr3_aa: CASSVSGGGNQPQHF; cdr3_nt: TGTGCCAGCAGCGTATCCGGAGGCGGCAATCAGCCCCAGCATTTT